The rows below give T cell receptor beta chains drawn from one sample of a study of beta chain features in type 1 diabetes. Only in-frame clones appear in the TCRdb table, and some are missing; sequencing was by immunoSEQ multiplex PCR. The table shows some 290,000 clones, with approximately 25% occurring only once. Sequenced input: naive CD4+ T cells from blood. Receptors were obtained from a woman aged 25 to 45 with type 1 diabetes. Each CDR3 is given without its conserved first and last residue.

TRBV14	TRBJ1-2	ASSHWTGGYGYT
TRBV5-1	TRBJ1-2	ASSLLPGDGGSGGYT
TRBV11-2	TRBJ2-3	ASSLAATAGGGYVDTQY
TRBV5-1	TRBJ2-7	ASSPGTSGSNEQY
TRBV4-2	TRBJ1-5	ASSQAGDSNQPQH
TRBV5-1	TRBJ2-1	ASSPPGESSSNEQF
TRBV5-1	TRBJ1-2	ASSFNIGPRYGYT
TRBV6-1	TRBJ2-7	ASSAGLAGDVREQY
TRBV25-1	TRBJ1-3	ASSDDREFGNTIY
TRBV5-1	TRBJ2-4	ASSVGQGRTKNIQY
TRBV9	TRBJ2-6	ASSVAPGSGANVLT
TRBV6-5	TRBJ2-5	ASRGHNQETQY
TRBV18	TRBJ1-1	ASSPQGENTEAF
TRBV28	TRBJ2-7	ASRWGAGLDSSYEQY
TRBV30	TRBJ1-3	AWNPDTGNTIY
TRBV6-5	TRBJ2-7	ASSQPGQQLYEQY
TRBV28	TRBJ1-1	ASSLPGGSTEAF
TRBV7-9	TRBJ2-7	ASSPTDSFYEQY
TRBV13	TRBJ2-6	ASSLAGGSGANVLT
TRBV18	TRBJ1-1	ASSPPSRQDPEAF
TRBV19	TRBJ2-3	ASWNGDGSTDTQY
TRBV7-2	TRBJ1-4	ASSFTGEEKLF
TRBV5-4	TRBJ1-4	ASSLAATNEKLF
TRBV6-5	TRBJ2-7	ASSYVYGEGEYEQY
TRBV30	TRBJ2-7	AWSVLGGYEQY
TRBV4-1	TRBJ2-1	ASSQDPGLAGGF
TRBV29-1	TRBJ2-7	SVAGGQRTYEQY
TRBV11-2	TRBJ2-2	ASSTHRRTGELF
TRBV27	TRBJ2-1	ASSSQNRVGSYNEQF
TRBV29-1	TRBJ2-1	SGILGTGGIEQF
TRBV29-1	TRBJ2-1	SARDNDNNEQF
TRBV9	TRBJ2-5	ASSVGLAGLQETQY
TRBV9	TRBJ2-3	ASSVGVSGSSDTQY
TRBV19	TRBJ2-6	ASRSRHSGANVLT
TRBV4-2	TRBJ2-2	ASSQVPPQGSGELF
TRBV30	TRBJ1-5	AWSKQGDQPQH
TRBV2	TRBJ2-1	ASKGDFSYNEQF
TRBV30	TRBJ1-2	AWSRTGSYGYT
TRBV4-1	TRBJ1-1	ASSQDGQGFTEAF
TRBV7-3	TRBJ1-1	ASSPGTGRHTEAF
TRBV2	TRBJ2-3	ASEWSTGTDTQY
TRBV30	TRBJ1-2	AWSAQTNYGYT